Sequencing of this T cell receptor beta chain was carried out in a study of T cells in Graves' hyperthyroidism and ophthalmopathy. Notes on the study in general: Prediction of ophthalmopathy progression came a median around 6.1 months pre-onset. Most thyroid clonotypes with frequency above 0.001 were detected in blood.

With respect to this clonotype: The antigen remains undetermined.

What was amplified from RNA transcripts were TCR beta CDR3 regions. Initially, a first-round RT-PCR of the TCR CDR3 employed the HTBI primer set. Via MiXCR, TCRdb re-called the multiplex PCR reads, giving one row per CDR3 protein. The repertoire holds about 560,000 distinct CDR3 sequences, roughly 17% seen once, with 18% in the top ten. Graves' hyperthyroidism was deemed stable absent ophthalmopathy progression within 18 months. Diagnosis rested on symptoms, serum thyroxine and TRAb, thyroid ultrasound, and orbital computed tomography. CDR1 and CDR2 (germline): GTSNPN, SVGIG (reference sequence). V was pared by 0 bases and J by 9 bases, with 9 bases between. The CDR3 sequence is 13 residues long.

This receptor was obtained from a woman aged 18-29 years with Graves' hyperthyroidism. This chain uses TRBV30 with TRBJ1-6, with D tentatively TRBD1 (6 bases). Sequenced material: blood. This chain's CDR3 is CAWSVGRGSPLHF. DNA for the CDR3: TGTGCCTGGAGTGTAGGCAGGGGTTCACCCCTCCACTTT.